This T cell receptor beta chain was found in a study of blood T cell repertoires in COVID-19. Looking at the study overall: Sources were T cells, B-cell-depleted T cells, or PBMCs; the material itself was cDNA or gDNA.

Sequencing was performed with immunoSEQ multiplex PCR; in TCRdb, only in-frame clones are kept and a portion is missing. Among around 300,000 clones, 80% to 90% were seen once, and the ten largest hold under 6%. Everyone who took part was about 18 to 90 years old, and they came from 24 US areas. The sequenced sample consisted of PBMCs or T cells enriched from blood (not recorded which). This TCR came from a young man who had recovered from COVID-19.

The CDR3 sequence is CASSASGTPYEQYF. CDR3 DNA sequence: TGCGCCAGCAGCGCGTCCGGGACACCCTACGAGCAGTACTTC. The gene calls are TRBV5-1 and TRBJ2-7; possible D gene TRBD1, 6 bases. Germline loops: CDR1 SGHRS, CDR2 YFSETQ. The CDR3 covers 14 residues. V lost 4 bases to trimming and J lost 2 bases, with 13 bases between them.